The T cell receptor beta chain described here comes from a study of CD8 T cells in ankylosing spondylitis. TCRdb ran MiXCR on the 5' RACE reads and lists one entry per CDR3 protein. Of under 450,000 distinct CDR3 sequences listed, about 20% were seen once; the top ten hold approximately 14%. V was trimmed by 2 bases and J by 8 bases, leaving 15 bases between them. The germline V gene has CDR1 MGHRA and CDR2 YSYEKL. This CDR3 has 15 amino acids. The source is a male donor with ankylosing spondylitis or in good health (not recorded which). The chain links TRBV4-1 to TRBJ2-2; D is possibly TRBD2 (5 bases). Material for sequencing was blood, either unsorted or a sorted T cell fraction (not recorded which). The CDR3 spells CASSQLTTTIGELFF. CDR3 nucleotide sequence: TGCGCCAGCAGCCAACTGACCACGACTATTGGGGAGCTGTTTTTT.